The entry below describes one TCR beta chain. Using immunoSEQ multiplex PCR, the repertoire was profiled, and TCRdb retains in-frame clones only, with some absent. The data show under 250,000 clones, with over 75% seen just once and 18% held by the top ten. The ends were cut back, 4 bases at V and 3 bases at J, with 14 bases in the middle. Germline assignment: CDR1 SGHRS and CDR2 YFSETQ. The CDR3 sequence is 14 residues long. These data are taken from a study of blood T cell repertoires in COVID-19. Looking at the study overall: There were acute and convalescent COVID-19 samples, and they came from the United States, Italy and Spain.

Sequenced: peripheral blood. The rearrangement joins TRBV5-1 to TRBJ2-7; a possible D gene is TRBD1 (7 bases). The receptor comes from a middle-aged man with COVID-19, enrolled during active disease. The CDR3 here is CASSRGTVIYEQYF. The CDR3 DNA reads TGCGCCAGCAGCCGGGGGACAGTTATCTACGAGCAGTACTTC. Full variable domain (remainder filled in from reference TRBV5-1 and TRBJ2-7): KAGVTQTPRYLIKTRGQQVTLSCSPISGHRSVSWYQQTPGQGLQFLFEYFSETQRNKGNFPGRFSGRQFSNSRSEMNVSTLELGDSALYLCASSRGTVIYEQYFGPGTRLTVT.